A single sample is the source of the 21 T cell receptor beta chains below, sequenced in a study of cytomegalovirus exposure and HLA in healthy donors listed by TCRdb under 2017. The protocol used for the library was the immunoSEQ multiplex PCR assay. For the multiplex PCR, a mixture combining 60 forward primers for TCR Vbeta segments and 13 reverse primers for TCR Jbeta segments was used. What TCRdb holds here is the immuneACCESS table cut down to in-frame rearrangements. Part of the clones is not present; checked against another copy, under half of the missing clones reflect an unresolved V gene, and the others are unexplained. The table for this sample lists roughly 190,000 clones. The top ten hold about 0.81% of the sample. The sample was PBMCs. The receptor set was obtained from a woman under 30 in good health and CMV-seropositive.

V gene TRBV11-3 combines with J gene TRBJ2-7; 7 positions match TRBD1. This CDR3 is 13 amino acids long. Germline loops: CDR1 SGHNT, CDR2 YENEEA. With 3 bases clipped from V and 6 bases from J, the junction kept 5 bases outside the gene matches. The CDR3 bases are TGTGCCAGCAGCTTGACAGGGTTGGGCGAGCAGTACTTC. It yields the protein CASSLTGLGEQYF.

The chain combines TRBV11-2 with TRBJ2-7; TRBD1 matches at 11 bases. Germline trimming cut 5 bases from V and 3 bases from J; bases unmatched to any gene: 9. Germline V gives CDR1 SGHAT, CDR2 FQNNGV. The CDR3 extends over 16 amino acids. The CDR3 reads CASSTHGTGGNYEQYF. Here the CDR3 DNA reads TGTGCCAGCAGCACCCACGGGACAGGGGGAAACTACGAGCAGTACTTC.

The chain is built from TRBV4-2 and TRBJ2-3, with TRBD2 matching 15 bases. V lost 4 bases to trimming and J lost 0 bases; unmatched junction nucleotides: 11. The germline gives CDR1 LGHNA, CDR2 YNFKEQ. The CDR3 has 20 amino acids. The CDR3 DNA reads TGTGCCAGCAGCCCAGGGACTAGCGGGGGGACTACGGCTAGCACAGATACGCAGTATTTT. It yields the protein CASSPGTSGGTTASTDTQYF.

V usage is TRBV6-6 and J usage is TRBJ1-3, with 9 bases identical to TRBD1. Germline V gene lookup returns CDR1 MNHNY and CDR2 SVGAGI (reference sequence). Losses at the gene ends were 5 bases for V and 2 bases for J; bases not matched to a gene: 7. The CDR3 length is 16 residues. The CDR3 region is CASSRAGTGTGNTIYF. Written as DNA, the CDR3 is TGTGCCAGCAGTAGAGCCGGGACAGGGACTGGAAACACCATATATTTT.

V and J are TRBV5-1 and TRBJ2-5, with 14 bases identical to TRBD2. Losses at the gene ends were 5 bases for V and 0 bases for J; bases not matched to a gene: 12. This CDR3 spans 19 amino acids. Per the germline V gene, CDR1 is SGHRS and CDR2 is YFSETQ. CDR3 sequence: CASSPGTSGSGVDQETQYF. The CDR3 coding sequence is TGCGCCAGCAGTCCCGGGACTAGCGGGAGCGGAGTGGACCAAGAGACCCAGTACTTC.

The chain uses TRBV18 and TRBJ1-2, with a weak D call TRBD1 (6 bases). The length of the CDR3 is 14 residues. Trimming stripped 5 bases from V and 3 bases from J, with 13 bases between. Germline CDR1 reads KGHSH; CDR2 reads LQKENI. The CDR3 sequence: CASSTTDSYYGYTF. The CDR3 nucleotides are TGTGCCAGCTCAACAACGGACAGTTACTATGGCTACACCTTC.

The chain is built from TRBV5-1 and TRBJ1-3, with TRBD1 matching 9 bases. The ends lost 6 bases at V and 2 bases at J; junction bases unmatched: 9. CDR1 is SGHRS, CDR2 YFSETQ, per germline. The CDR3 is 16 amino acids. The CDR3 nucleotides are TGCGCCAGCACAGAGACCGGGACAGGGACTGGAAACACCATATATTTT. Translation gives CASTETGTGTGNTIYF.

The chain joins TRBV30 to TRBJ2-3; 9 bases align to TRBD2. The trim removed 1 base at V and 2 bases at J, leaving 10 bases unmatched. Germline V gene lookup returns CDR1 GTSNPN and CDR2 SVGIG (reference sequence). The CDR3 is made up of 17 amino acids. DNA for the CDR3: TGTGCCTGGAGTGAGGGACTAGCCCTGGGGATCACAGATACGCAGTATTTT. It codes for CAWSEGLALGITDTQYF.

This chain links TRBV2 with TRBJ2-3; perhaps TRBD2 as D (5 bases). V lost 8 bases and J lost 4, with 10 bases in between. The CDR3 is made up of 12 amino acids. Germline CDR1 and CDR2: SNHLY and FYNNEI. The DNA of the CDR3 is TGTGCCAGCTTGAGGGAGTCAGATACGCAGTATTTT. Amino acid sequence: CASLRESDTQYF.

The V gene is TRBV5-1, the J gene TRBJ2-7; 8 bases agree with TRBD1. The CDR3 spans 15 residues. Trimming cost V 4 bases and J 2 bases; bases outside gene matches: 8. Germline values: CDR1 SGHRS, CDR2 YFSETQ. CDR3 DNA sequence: TGCGCCAGCAGCCTTCGGACAGGGAAGCCCTACGAGCAGTACTTC. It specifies CASSLRTGKPYEQYF. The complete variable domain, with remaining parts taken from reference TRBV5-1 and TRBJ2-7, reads KAGVTQTPRYLIKTRGQQVTLSCSPISGHRSVSWYQQTPGQGLQFLFEYFSETQRNKGNFPGRFSGRQFSNSRSEMNVSTLELGDSALYLCASSLRTGKPYEQYFGPGTRLTVT.

Here the CDR3 reads CASSARGLSNQPQHF. The CDR3 coding sequence is TGTGCCAGCAGTGCTAGGGGGCTTAGCAATCAGCCCCAGCATTTT. The V and J genes are TRBV6-1 and TRBJ1-5, with 7 bases matching TRBD1. The length of the CDR3 is 15 residues. After removal of 4 bases from V and 0 bases from J, the junction contained 3 bases not matched to a gene. Per the germline V gene, CDR1 is MNHNS and CDR2 is SASEGT.

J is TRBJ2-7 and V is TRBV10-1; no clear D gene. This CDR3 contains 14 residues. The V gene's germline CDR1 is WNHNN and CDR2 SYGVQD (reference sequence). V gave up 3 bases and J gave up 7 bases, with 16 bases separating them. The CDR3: CASSDGPLSSEQYF. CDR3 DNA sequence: TGCGCCAGCAGTGACGGCCCCTTGTCTAGTGAGCAGTACTTC.

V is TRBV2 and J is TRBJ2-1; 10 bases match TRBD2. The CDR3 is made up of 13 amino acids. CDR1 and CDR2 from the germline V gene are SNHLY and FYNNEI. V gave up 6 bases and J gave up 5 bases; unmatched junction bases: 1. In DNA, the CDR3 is TGTGCCAGCAGAGCGGGGGGGGACAATGAGCAGTTCTTC. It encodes CASRAGGDNEQFF.

The CDR3 region is CASSGVRGVPNEKLFF. CDR3 DNA: TGTGCCAGCAGTGGGGTAAGGGGCGTCCCTAATGAAAAACTGTTTTTT. The J gene is TRBJ1-4, the V gene TRBV2; tentatively, D is TRBD1 (5 bases). Germline values: CDR1 SNHLY, CDR2 FYNNEI. The CDR3 has 16 residues. Trimming took 4 bases from V and 3 from J, leaving 15 bases between them.

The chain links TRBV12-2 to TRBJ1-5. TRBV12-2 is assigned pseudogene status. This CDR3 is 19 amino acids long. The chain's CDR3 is CASRLHGVGGTHSNQPQHF. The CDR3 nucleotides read TGTGCAAGTCGCTTACATGGAGTAGGTGGAACCCATAGCAATCAGCCCCAGCATTTT.

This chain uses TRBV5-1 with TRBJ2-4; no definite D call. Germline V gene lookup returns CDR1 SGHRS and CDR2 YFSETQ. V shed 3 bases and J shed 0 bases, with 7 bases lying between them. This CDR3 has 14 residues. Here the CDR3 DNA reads TGCGCCAGCAGCTCGGAGCGAGCCAAAAACATTCAGTACTTC. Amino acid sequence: CASSSERAKNIQYF. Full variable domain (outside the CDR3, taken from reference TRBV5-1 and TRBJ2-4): KAGVTQTPRYLIKTRGQQVTLSCSPISGHRSVSWYQQTPGQGLQFLFEYFSETQRNKGNFPGRFSGRQFSNSRSEMNVSTLELGDSALYLCASSSERAKNIQYFGAGTRLSVL.

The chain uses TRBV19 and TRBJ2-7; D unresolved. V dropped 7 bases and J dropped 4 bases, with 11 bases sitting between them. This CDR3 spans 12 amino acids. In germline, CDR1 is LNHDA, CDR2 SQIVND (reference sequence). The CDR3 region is CASMSQSYEQYF. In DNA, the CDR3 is TGTGCCAGTATGAGTCAAAGTTACGAGCAGTACTTC.

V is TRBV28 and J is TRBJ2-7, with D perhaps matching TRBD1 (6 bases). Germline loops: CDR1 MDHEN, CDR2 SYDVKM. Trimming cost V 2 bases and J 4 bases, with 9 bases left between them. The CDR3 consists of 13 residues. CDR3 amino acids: CASSLPGEYEQYF. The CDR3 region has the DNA TGTGCCAGCAGTTTACCAGGGGAATACGAGCAGTACTTC.

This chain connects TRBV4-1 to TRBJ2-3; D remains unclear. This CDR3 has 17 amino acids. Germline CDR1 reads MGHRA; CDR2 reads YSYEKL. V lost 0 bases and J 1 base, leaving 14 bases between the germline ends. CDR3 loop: CASSQDLIRPGTDTQYF. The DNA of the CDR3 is TGCGCCAGCAGCCAAGATCTAATCCGCCCCGGCACAGATACGCAGTATTTT.

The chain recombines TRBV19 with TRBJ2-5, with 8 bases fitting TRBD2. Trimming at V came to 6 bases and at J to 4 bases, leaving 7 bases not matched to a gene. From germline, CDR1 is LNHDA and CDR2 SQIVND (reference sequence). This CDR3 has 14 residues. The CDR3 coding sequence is TGTGCCAGTAGGGGAGGACTAGCCGGAGAGACCCAGTACTTC. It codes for CASRGGLAGETQYF. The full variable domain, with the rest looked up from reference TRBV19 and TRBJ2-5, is DGGITQSPKYLFRKEGQNVTLSCEQNLNHDAMYWYRQDPGQGLRLIYYSQIVNDFQKGDIAEGYSVSREKKESFPLTVTSAQKNPTAFYLCASRGGLAGETQYFGPGTRLLVL.

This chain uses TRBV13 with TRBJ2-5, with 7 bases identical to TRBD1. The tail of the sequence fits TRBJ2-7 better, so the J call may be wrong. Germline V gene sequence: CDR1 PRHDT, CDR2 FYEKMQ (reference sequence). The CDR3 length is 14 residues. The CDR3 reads CASSLSQGAYEQYF. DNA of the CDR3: TGTGCCAGCAGCTTAAGTCAGGGGGCCTACGAGCAGTACTTC.